The clone carrying this TCR beta chain appeared once. Between the trimmed V and J ends, which lost 5 bases and 1 base, there was a span of 18 bases. CDR3 length: 17 residues. Germline CDR1 is SGHTA and CDR2 is FQGNSA. The sample belongs to a study of blood T cell repertoires in COVID-19. At the level of the study: The United States, Italy and Spain supplied acute and convalescent COVID-19 samples.

Authors' data handling: Amplification of reference gene primers provided the estimated nucleated cell counts. Measured with immunoSEQ multiplex PCR; TCRdb has only the in-frame clones, and not every one. V, J and clone size reflect that table, while D and trimming were determined from the DNA. The data contain some 130,000 clones, around four fifths of them singletons. This sequence originates from a man between 40 and 49 years old with active or convalescent COVID-19. Input material: peripheral blood. The chain combines TRBV7-2 with TRBJ2-4, with D possibly being TRBD2 (5 bases). CDR3 coding DNA: TGTGCCAGCAGCACGCCAAGGAGGACCGCCGCCAAAAACATTCAGTACTTC. It specifies CASSTPRRTAAKNIQYF.